This T cell receptor (beta chain) is drawn from a study of T cells in localized non-small cell lung cancer. Findings and limits, study-wide: Uninvolved adjacent lung showed the highest T cell clonality, exceeding tumor. The study sequenced only one region of the tumor. As a result, intratumor heterogeneity could not be excluded and remains possible. Median detection of top 100 tumor clones in adjacent lung was approximately 50 clones.

Data came from immunoSEQ multiplex PCR; TCRdb stores just in-frame clones and leaves some out. The sample has 70,000 to 95,000 clones, more than 75% seen once. In the case of this clone: Its target is not known.

CDR1 and CDR2 (germline): SEHNR, FQNEAQ (reference sequence). V trimming: 5 bases; J trimming: 3 bases; junction bases outside the gene matches: 13. This CDR3 has 18 residues. This TCR derives from a woman aged 35-75 years with stage II squamous cell lung carcinoma. The sample was PBMCs, taken before any cancer treatment. The chain combines TRBV7-9 with TRBJ2-1, with TRBD2 matching 10 bases. Here the CDR3 DNA reads TGTGCCAGCAGCCTATTGGCGTCTAGCGGGAGTCGCTACAATGAGCAGTTCTTC. The encoded protein is CASSLLASSGSRYNEQFF.